These T cell receptor beta chains were read from a single sample in a study of CD8 T cells in Susac syndrome. A single record per CDR3 protein comes from TCRdb applying MiXCR to the immunoSEQ multiplex PCR reads. The sample shows approximately 190,000 distinct CDR3 sequences, around 93% of them seen only once. The sequencing input was CD8+ T cells from PBMCs. Receptors were obtained from a human donor with Susac syndrome. Each CDR3 is given with its conserved first and last residue. D genes are given only for firm matches. Only part of the rows carry a size: once, few, many, or a class if the clone is expanded.

j_gene: TRBJ2-1; d_gene: .; v_gene: TRBV5-1; len: 15; abundance: .; CDR3aa: CASSLSGTSYNEQFF; CDR3nt: TGCGCCAGCAGCTTGTCAGGCACCTCCTACAATGAGCAGTTCTTC
j_gene: TRBJ2-2; d_gene: TRBD1; v_gene: TRBV4-1; len: 15; abundance: .; CDR3aa: CASSQAGTVNGELFF; CDR3nt: TGCGCCAGCAGCCAAGCTGGGACAGTTAACGGGGAGCTGTTTTTT
j_gene: TRBJ2-7; d_gene: TRBD1; v_gene: TRBV3-1; len: 12; abundance: .; CDR3aa: CASSPTGVDQYF; CDR3nt: TGTGCCAGCAGCCCGACAGGGGTCGACCAGTACTTC
j_gene: TRBJ2-7; d_gene: .; v_gene: TRBV4-1; len: 16; abundance: .; CDR3aa: CASSQVALALRGEQYF; CDR3nt: TGCGCCAGCAGCCAAGTCGCGTTAGCGTTAAGGGGGGAGCAGTACTTC
j_gene: TRBJ2-5; d_gene: TRBD2; v_gene: TRBV10-3; len: 11; abundance: .; CDR3aa: CAVGTTETQYF; CDR3nt: TGTGCCGTCGGGACTACAGAGACCCAGTACTTC
j_gene: TRBJ1-3; d_gene: .; v_gene: TRBV30; len: 15; abundance: .; CDR3aa: CAWSSGQLSGNTIYF; CDR3nt: TGTGCCTGGAGTTCCGGACAACTCTCTGGAAACACCATATATTTT
j_gene: TRBJ2-7; d_gene: .; v_gene: TRBV14; len: 15; abundance: .; CDR3aa: CASSQDQQGGYEQYF; CDR3nt: TGTGCCAGCAGCCAAGATCAGCAGGGGGGATACGAGCAGTACTTC
j_gene: TRBJ2-5; d_gene: TRBD1; v_gene: TRBV6-2/TRBV6-3; len: 14; abundance: .; CDR3aa: CASSYDRGLETQYF; CDR3nt: TGTGCCAGCAGTTACGACAGGGGGCTGGAGACCCAGTACTTC
j_gene: TRBJ2-3; d_gene: .; v_gene: TRBV20-1; len: 13; abundance: .; CDR3aa: CSAPKSSLDTQYF; CDR3nt: TGCAGTGCCCCCAAGAGTAGTTTAGATACGCAGTATTTT
j_gene: TRBJ1-2; d_gene: .; v_gene: TRBV29-1; len: 12; abundance: .; CDR3aa: CSVRQTNYGYTF; CDR3nt: TGCAGCGTTCGACAGACTAACTATGGCTACACCTTC
j_gene: TRBJ1-3; d_gene: TRBD1; v_gene: TRBV12-3/TRBV12-4; len: 15; abundance: .; CDR3aa: CASRTGTGSGNTIYF; CDR3nt: TGTGCCAGCAGAACCGGGACAGGATCGGGAAACACCATATATTTT
j_gene: TRBJ2-5; d_gene: TRBD2; v_gene: TRBV20-1; len: 14; abundance: .; CDR3aa: CSASERGLSETQYF; CDR3nt: TGCAGTGCTAGTGAGCGGGGGCTTAGTGAGACCCAGTACTTC
j_gene: TRBJ2-7; d_gene: TRBD1; v_gene: TRBV12-3/TRBV12-4; len: 15; abundance: .; CDR3aa: CASTYSRDRAYEQYF; CDR3nt: TGTGCCAGCACCTACTCCCGGGACAGAGCCTACGAGCAGTACTTC
j_gene: TRBJ2-1; d_gene: TRBD2; v_gene: TRBV6-5; len: 15; abundance: .; CDR3aa: CASSYRAGGRDEQFF; CDR3nt: TGTGCCAGCAGTTACCGGGCGGGAGGGAGGGATGAGCAGTTCTTC
j_gene: TRBJ2-7; d_gene: .; v_gene: TRBV3-1; len: 12; abundance: .; CDR3aa: CASSQGAGEQYF; CDR3nt: TGTGCCAGCAGCCAAGGGGCAGGGGAGCAGTACTTC
j_gene: TRBJ1-1; d_gene: .; v_gene: TRBV30; len: 15; abundance: .; CDR3aa: CAWSVGVGGYTEAFF; CDR3nt: TGTGCCTGGAGTGTAGGGGTGGGAGGGTACACTGAAGCTTTCTTT
j_gene: TRBJ2-5; d_gene: TRBD1; v_gene: TRBV24-1; len: 16; abundance: .; CDR3aa: CATSDFGTGFRETQYF; CDR3nt: TGTGCCACCAGTGATTTCGGGACAGGGTTTCGGGAGACCCAGTACTTC
j_gene: TRBJ2-1; d_gene: .; v_gene: TRBV2; len: 13; abundance: once; CDR3aa: CASFGPPYNEQFF; CDR3nt: TGTGCCAGCTTCGGTCCCCCCTACAATGAGCAGTTCTTC
j_gene: TRBJ2-2; d_gene: TRBD2; v_gene: TRBV24-1; len: 17; abundance: .; CDR3aa: CATSDYEGTRNTGELFF; CDR3nt: TGTGCCACCAGTGATTATGAGGGGACTAGAAACACCGGGGAGCTGTTTTTT
j_gene: TRBJ2-1; d_gene: TRBD2; v_gene: TRBV27; len: 14; abundance: .; CDR3aa: CASSHGLANNEQFF; CDR3nt: TGTGCCAGCAGTCACGGACTAGCGAACAATGAGCAGTTCTTC
j_gene: TRBJ2-3; d_gene: .; v_gene: TRBV9; len: 18; abundance: .; CDR3aa: CASSVTTGGSGATDTQYF; CDR3nt: TGTGCCAGCAGCGTAACGACAGGGGGTAGCGGGGCGACAGATACGCAGTATTTT
j_gene: TRBJ2-1; d_gene: .; v_gene: TRBV30; len: 13; abundance: .; CDR3aa: CAWSVDRSYEQFF; CDR3nt: TGTGCCTGGAGTGTAGACAGGTCATATGAGCAGTTCTTC
j_gene: TRBJ1-2; d_gene: .; v_gene: TRBV6-5; len: 20; abundance: .; CDR3aa: CASSYLQSIPRLDTNYGYTF; CDR3nt: TGTGCCAGCAGTTACTTGCAGTCCATCCCCCGACTGGATACGAACTATGGCTACACCTTC
j_gene: TRBJ2-7; d_gene: .; v_gene: TRBV19; len: 13; abundance: .; CDR3aa: CASSTTGLYEQYF; CDR3nt: TGTGCCAGTAGTACAACCGGACTCTACGAGCAGTACTTC
j_gene: TRBJ2-5; d_gene: .; v_gene: TRBV11-2; len: 13; abundance: .; CDR3aa: CASSLDPLETQYF; CDR3nt: TGTGCCAGCAGCTTAGACCCTTTGGAGACCCAGTACTTC
j_gene: TRBJ2-1; d_gene: TRBD2; v_gene: TRBV9; len: 20; abundance: .; CDR3aa: CASSVGSRTSGGAVYNEQFF; CDR3nt: TGTGCCAGCAGCGTAGGTTCTAGGACTAGCGGGGGGGCGGTCTACAATGAGCAGTTCTTC
j_gene: TRBJ2-7; d_gene: TRBD2; v_gene: TRBV12-3/TRBV12-4; len: 13; abundance: .; CDR3aa: CASRPGGSYEQYF; CDR3nt: TGTGCCAGCAGACCCGGGGGGTCCTACGAGCAGTACTTC
j_gene: TRBJ1-5; d_gene: .; v_gene: TRBV9; len: 15; abundance: .; CDR3aa: CASSVDLNSNQPQHF; CDR3nt: TGTGCCAGCAGCGTTGACCTAAATAGCAATCAGCCCCAGCATTTT
j_gene: TRBJ1-5; d_gene: .; v_gene: TRBV27; len: 15; abundance: .; CDR3aa: CASSPEGRGSQPQHF; CDR3nt: TGTGCCAGCAGTCCCGAGGGGAGAGGTAGTCAGCCCCAGCATTTT
j_gene: TRBJ2-2; d_gene: .; v_gene: TRBV24-1; len: 15; abundance: .; CDR3aa: CATSDHAGTTGELFF; CDR3nt: TGTGCCACCAGTGACCACGCAGGGACCACCGGGGAGCTGTTTTTT
j_gene: TRBJ1-2; d_gene: .; v_gene: TRBV29-1; len: 14; abundance: .; CDR3aa: CSVAFRGRISGYTF; CDR3nt: TGCAGCGTTGCTTTCCGGGGCCGGATAAGCGGCTACACCTTC
j_gene: TRBJ2-1; d_gene: TRBD2; v_gene: TRBV4-2; len: 16; abundance: .; CDR3aa: CASSAGRGTVDNEQFF; CDR3nt: TGTGCCAGCAGTGCCGGGCGGGGGACCGTAGACAATGAGCAGTTCTTC
j_gene: TRBJ1-1; d_gene: .; v_gene: TRBV12-3/TRBV12-4; len: 12; abundance: .; CDR3aa: CASSPNAVLAFF; CDR3nt: TGTGCCAGCAGCCCGAATGCGGTTTTGGCTTTCTTT
j_gene: TRBJ2-1; d_gene: .; v_gene: TRBV9; len: 15; abundance: once; CDR3aa: CASSPPGSLYNEQFF; CDR3nt: TGTGCCAGCAGCCCACCCGGGTCGCTTTACAATGAGCAGTTCTTC